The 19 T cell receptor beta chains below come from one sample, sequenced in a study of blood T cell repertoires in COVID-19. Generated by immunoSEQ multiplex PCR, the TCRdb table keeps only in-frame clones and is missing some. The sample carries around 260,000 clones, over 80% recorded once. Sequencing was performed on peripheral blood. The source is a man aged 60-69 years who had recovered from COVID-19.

CDR3 nucleotides: TGTGCCAGCAGCCGAGACAGGGGCGCTATGAGGACTGAAGCTTTCTTT. It specifies CASSRDRGAMRTEAFF. The chain combines TRBV7-8 with TRBJ1-1; 8 nucleotides align to TRBD1. Germline V lookup: CDR1 SGHVS, CDR2 FQNEAQ. V gave up 5 bases and J gave up 5 bases; unmatched junction bases: 13. The CDR3 is 16 amino acids.

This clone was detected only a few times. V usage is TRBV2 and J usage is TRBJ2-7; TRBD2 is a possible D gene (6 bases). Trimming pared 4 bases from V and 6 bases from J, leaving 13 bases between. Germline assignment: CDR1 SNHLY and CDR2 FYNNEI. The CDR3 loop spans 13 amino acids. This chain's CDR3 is CASSAPRRGEQYF. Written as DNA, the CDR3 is TGTGCCAGCAGTGCCCCCAGGAGGGGCGAGCAGTACTTC. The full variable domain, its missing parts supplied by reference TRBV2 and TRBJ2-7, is EPEVTQTPSHQVTQMGQEVILRCVPISNHLYFYWYRQILGQKVEFLVSFYNNEISEKSEIFDDQFSVERPDGSNFTLKIRSTKLEDSAMYFCASSAPRRGEQYFGPGTRLTVT.

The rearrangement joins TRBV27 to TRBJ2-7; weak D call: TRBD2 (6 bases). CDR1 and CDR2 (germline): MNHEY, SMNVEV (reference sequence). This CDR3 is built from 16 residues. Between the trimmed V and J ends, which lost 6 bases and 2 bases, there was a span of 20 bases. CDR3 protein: CASSPSLSGMTYEQYF. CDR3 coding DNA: TGTGCCAGCAGCCCTTCTCTTAGCGGTATGACCTACGAGCAGTACTTC.

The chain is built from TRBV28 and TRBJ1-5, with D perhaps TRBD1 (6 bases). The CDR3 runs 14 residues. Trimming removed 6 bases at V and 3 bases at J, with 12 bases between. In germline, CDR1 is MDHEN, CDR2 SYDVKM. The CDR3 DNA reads TGTGCCAGCAGGGGGGGGGCCTCCAATCAGCCCCAGCATTTT. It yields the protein CASRGGASNQPQHF.

Written as DNA, the CDR3 is TGTGCCAGCAGTGAGTGGGGCAGGGGGTTTGGTCAGCCCCAGCATTTT. Residues: CASSEWGRGFGQPQHF. J is TRBJ1-5 and V is TRBV6-1; TRBD1 agrees at 7 bases. Per the germline V gene, CDR1 is MNHNS and CDR2 is SASEGT. The V and J ends lost 3 bases and 6 bases, in that order; junction bases with no gene match: 11. CDR3 length: 16 residues.

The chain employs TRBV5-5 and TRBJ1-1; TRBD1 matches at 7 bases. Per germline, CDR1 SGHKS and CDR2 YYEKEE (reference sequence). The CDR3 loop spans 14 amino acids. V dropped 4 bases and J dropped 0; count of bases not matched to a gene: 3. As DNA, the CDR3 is TGTGCCAGCAGCCTGGACAGGCTGAACACTGAAGCTTTCTTT. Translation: CASSLDRLNTEAFF.

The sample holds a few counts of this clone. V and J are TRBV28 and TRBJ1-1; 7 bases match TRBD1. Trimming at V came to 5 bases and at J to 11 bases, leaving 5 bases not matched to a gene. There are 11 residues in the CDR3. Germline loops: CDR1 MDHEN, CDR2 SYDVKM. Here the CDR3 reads CASSTRGKAFF. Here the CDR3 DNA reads TGTGCCAGCAGTACCAGGGGGAAGGCTTTCTTT.

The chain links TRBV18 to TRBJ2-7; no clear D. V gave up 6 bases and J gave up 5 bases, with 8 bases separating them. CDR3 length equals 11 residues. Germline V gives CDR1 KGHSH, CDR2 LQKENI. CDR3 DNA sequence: TGTGCCAGCTCCCGCGGTGACGAGCAGTACTTC. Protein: CASSRGDEQYF.

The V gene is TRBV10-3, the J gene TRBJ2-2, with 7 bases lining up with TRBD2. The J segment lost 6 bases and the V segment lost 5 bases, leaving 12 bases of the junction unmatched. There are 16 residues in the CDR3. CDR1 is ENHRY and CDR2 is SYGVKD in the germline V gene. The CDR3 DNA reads TGTGCCATCAGTAGAATAGGACTAGAGGCTTCCGGGGAGCTGTTTTTT. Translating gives CAISRIGLEASGELFF.

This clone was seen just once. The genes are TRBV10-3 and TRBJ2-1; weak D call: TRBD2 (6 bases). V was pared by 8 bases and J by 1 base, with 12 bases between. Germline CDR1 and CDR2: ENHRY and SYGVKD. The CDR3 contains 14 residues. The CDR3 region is CAISAGQSYNEQFF. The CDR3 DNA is TGTGCCATCTCCGCGGGGCAATCCTACAATGAGCAGTTCTTC.

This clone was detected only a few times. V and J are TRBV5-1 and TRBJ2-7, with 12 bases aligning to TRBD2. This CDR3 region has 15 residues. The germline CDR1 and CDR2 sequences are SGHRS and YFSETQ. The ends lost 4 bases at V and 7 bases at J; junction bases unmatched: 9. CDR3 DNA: TGCGCCAGCAGCCCTAGCGGGGGGGCCGTAGAGGAGCAGTACTTC. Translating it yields CASSPSGGAVEEQYF.

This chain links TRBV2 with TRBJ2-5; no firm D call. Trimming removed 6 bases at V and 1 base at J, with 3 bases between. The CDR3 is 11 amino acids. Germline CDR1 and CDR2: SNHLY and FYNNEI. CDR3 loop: CASSIQETQYF. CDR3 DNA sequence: TGTGCCAGCAGCATCCAAGAGACCCAGTACTTC.

CDR3 residues: CASSQGGRPGETEAFF. The CDR3 nucleotides are TGTGCCAGCAGCCAAGGGGGTCGGCCGGGAGAAACTGAAGCTTTCTTT. The chain combines TRBV4-2 with TRBJ1-1, with D unclear. CDR1 and CDR2 from the germline V gene are LGHNA and YNFKEQ. V dropped 1 base and J dropped 5 bases, with 17 bases sitting between them. This CDR3 is built from 16 residues.

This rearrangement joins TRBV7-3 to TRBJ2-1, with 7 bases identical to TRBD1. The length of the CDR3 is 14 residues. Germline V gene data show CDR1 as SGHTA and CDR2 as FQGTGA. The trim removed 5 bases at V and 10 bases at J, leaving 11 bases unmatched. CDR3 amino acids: CASSAGTALREQFF. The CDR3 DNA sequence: TGTGCCAGCAGCGCCGGGACAGCTCTGAGGGAGCAGTTCTTC.

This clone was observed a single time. CDR3 residues: CSVEDSGDYRSLNYGYTF. CDR3 nucleotide sequence: TGCAGCGTTGAAGACTCAGGGGACTACAGATCATTGAACTATGGCTACACCTTC. The chain carries TRBV29-1 and TRBJ1-2, with a possible D match to TRBD1 (6 bases). CDR3 length: 18 amino acids. CDR1 and CDR2 from the germline V gene are SQVTM and ANQGSEA. Trimming took 0 bases from V and 2 from J, leaving 22 bases between them.

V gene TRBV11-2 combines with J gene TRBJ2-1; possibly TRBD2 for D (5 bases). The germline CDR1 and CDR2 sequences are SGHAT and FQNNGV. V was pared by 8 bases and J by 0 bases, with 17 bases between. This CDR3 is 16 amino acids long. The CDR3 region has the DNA TGTGCCAGCCGCCAGCGGATTTGGAACTCCTACAATGAGCAGTTCTTC. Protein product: CASRQRIWNSYNEQFF.

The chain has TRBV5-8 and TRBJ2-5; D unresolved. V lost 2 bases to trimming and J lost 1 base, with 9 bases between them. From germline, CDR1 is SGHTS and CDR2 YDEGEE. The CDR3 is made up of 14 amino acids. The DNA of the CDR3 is TGTGCCAGCAGCTTCGAGGTGGCCCAAGAGACCCAGTACTTC. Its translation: CASSFEVAQETQYF.

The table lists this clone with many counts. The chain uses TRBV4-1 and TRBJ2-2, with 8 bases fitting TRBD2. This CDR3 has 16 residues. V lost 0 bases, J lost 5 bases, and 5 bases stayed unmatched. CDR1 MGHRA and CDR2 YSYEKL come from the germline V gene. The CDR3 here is CASSQDWTSRTGELFF. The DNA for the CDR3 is TGCGCCAGCAGCCAAGATTGGACTAGCAGAACCGGGGAGCTGTTTTTT.

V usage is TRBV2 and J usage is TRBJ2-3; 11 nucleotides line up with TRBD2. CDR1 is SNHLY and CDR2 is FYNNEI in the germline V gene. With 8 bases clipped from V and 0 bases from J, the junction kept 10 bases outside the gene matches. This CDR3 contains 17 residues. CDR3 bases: TGTGCCAGCGTACACAGGGGGACTAGCGGTAGCACAGATACGCAGTATTTT. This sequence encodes CASVHRGTSGSTDTQYF.